These T cell receptor beta chains were read from a single sample in a study of blood T cell repertoires in COVID-19. Method: immunoSEQ multiplex PCR; TCRdb's copy keeps in-frame clones and lacks some. The sample records fewer than 90,000 clones, over 65% being singletons. The sample comprised peripheral blood. The source of these receptors is a human donor in a cohort sampled during active COVID-19. The conserved cysteine and the conserved F or W are not part of the CDR3 here.

j_gene,v_gene,len,CDR3aa
TRBJ2-3,TRBV5-6,12,ASSWALGADTQY
TRBJ2-7,TRBV5-5,13,ASSFTPSGNSEQY
TRBJ2-3,TRBV7-9,16,ASSQGRTSGRGGDTQY
TRBJ2-1,TRBV19,13,ASSAPPVLGDEQF
TRBJ2-3,TRBV24-1,12,ATSDILNTDTQY
TRBJ2-2,TRBV7-2,17,ASSRRLKPGLGGDGELF
TRBJ2-3,TRBV3-1/TRBV3-2,13,ASSRSGAGTDTQY
TRBJ1-5,TRBV6-5,13,ASSPDRGQNQPQH
TRBJ1-5,TRBV5-8,12,ASSADRNNQPQH
TRBJ2-5,TRBV7-2,12,ASSFSSRAETQY
TRBJ2-4,TRBV18,13,ASSSNRVAKNIQY
TRBJ2-7,TRBV23-1,13,ASSQTGVIGYEQY
TRBJ2-1,TRBV9,15,ASSGHFLAGGPNEQF
TRBJ2-1,TRBV5-4,14,ASSLGGQEFNNEQF
TRBJ2-7,TRBV18,13,ASSPAGQGSYEQY
TRBJ2-3,TRBV5-1,13,ASSFRDSYTDTQY
TRBJ2-1,TRBV28,14,ASSPRTGKGFDEQF
TRBJ2-7,TRBV15,11,ATSRDLSGEQY
TRBJ2-1,TRBV15,16,ATSRGFVAASSYNEQF
TRBJ2-2,TRBV6-2/TRBV6-3,12,ASSLPSGAGELF
TRBJ1-2,TRBV6-6,14,ASSYPGQGGGYGYT
TRBJ2-3,TRBV7-8,13,ASSNGGLGTDTQY
TRBJ1-1,TRBV19,11,ASSSTVGRPMR
TRBJ2-7,TRBV5-1,13,ASSLGASENYEQY
TRBJ2-7,TRBV4-3,14,ASSQDFPSGTYEQY
TRBJ2-5,TRBV4-2,10,ASSQEGETQY
TRBJ1-2,TRBV6-4,11,ASRPDGNYGYT
TRBJ2-7,TRBV7-6,13,ASSYGTGGPLEQY
TRBJ1-5,TRBV4-2,13,ASSPLGGAGQPQH
TRBJ2-3,TRBV5-1,14,ASSRIGTLSTDTQY
TRBJ1-2,TRBV28,9,ATIGGWGYT
TRBJ2-1,TRBV7-2,14,ASSPEPPSLYNEQF
TRBJ2-1,TRBV15,11,ATSPQRGSEQF
TRBJ2-5,TRBV19,13,ASSGRDRGGETQY
TRBJ2-5,TRBV9,13,ASSVHGTGEETQY